One sample yielded the 25 T cell receptor beta chains listed below, sequenced in a study of shared clonotypes between healthy human individuals. Produced via immunoSEQ multiplex PCR; TCRdb's table is partial and in-frame only. There are roughly 1,600,000 clones in the sample; less than 99% occur only once, and approximately 0.38% lies in the top ten. Sample: naive CD4+ T cells sorted from blood. Subset: CD45RA+ positively selected. The receptor source for this set is a man aged 30 to 39 in good health.

The chain's CDR3 is CASSPVGLARETQYF. The CDR3 bases are TGTGCCAGCTCACCAGTGGGACTGGCCCGAGAGACCCAGTACTTC. The chain combines TRBV18 with TRBJ2-5; D might be TRBD2 (6 bases). The CDR3 runs to 15 residues. The V and J ends lost 2 bases and 4 bases respectively, with 14 bases between them. CDR1 and CDR2 (germline): KGHSH, LQKENI. Full variable domain (missing parts from reference TRBV18 and TRBJ2-5): NAGVMQNPRHLVRRRGQEARLRCSPMKGHSHVYWYRQLPEEGLKFMVYLQKENIIDESGMPKERFSAEFPKEGPSILRIQQVVRGDSAAYFCASSPVGLARETQYFGPGTRLLVL.

This sequence joins TRBV4-1 and TRBJ2-5, with D perhaps matching TRBD1 or TRBD2 (5 bases each). The CDR3 extends over 16 amino acids. Germline CDR1 and CDR2: MGHRA and YSYEKL. V was pared by 3 bases and J by 0 bases, with 14 bases between. The CDR3 is CASSHPGRRNQETQYF. The CDR3 DNA reads TGCGCCAGCAGCCACCCGGGACGGAGGAACCAAGAGACCCAGTACTTC.

The chain carries TRBV27 and TRBJ2-7, with a possible D match to TRBD1 (5 bases). The germline CDR1 and CDR2 sequences are MNHEY and SMNVEV (reference sequence). The CDR3 has 17 amino acids. Trimming shortened V by 6 bases and J by 0 bases, and 21 bases separated the two germline ends. The CDR3 DNA reads as TGTGCCAGCAGCGCGTTTTTCACAGGCCAGGACTCCTACGAGCAGTACTTC. It translates to CASSAFFTGQDSYEQYF.

This chain links TRBV4-2 with TRBJ1-5; a weak D match, TRBD1 (6 bases). Trimming removed 1 base from V and 4 bases from J, with 11 bases in between. Germline V CDR1 and CDR2: LGHNA, YNFKEQ. This CDR3 is built from 15 residues. CDR3 coding DNA: TGTGCCAGCAGCCAAGCACCGGACAGAAATCAGCCCCAGCATTTT. This translates into CASSQAPDRNQPQHF.

This clone appeared once. The rearrangement links TRBV5-5 to TRBJ2-1; TRBD1 aligns across 11 bases. CDR1 and CDR2 from the germline V gene are SGHKS and YYEKEE (reference sequence). This CDR3 has 16 residues. The V and J ends lost 0 bases and 7 bases, in that order; junction bases with no gene match: 6. The CDR3 DNA reads TGTGCCAGCAGCTTGGGCGTAGGACAGGGGGCAAATGAGCAGTTCTTC. This encodes CASSLGVGQGANEQFF.

The CDR3 coding sequence is TGCGCCAGCAGCTTGTTTGCTAGCGGGAGCTACGAGCAGTACTTC. Encoded protein: CASSLFASGSYEQYF. The J gene is TRBJ2-7, the V gene TRBV5-1, with 10 bases fitting TRBD2. After removal of 1 base from V and 3 bases from J, the junction contained 4 bases not matched to a gene. In germline, CDR1 is SGHRS, CDR2 YFSETQ. CDR3 length: 15 amino acids. Based on the CDR3 plus reference TRBV5-1 and TRBJ2-7, the full variable domain is KAGVTQTPRYLIKTRGQQVTLSCSPISGHRSVSWYQQTPGQGLQFLFEYFSETQRNKGNFPGRFSGRQFSNSRSEMNVSTLELGDSALYLCASSLFASGSYEQYFGPGTRLTVT.

The chain is built from TRBV18 and TRBJ2-1; unclear D gene. The length of the CDR3 is 15 residues. The germline CDR1 and CDR2 sequences are KGHSH and LQKENI. Between the trimmed V and J ends, which lost 4 bases and 0 bases, there was a span of 10 bases. This CDR3 reads CASSLAMASYNEQFF. Written as DNA, the CDR3 is TGTGCCAGCTCACTAGCCATGGCCTCCTACAATGAGCAGTTCTTC.

This chain connects TRBV28 to TRBJ2-7, with 7 bases aligning to TRBD1. The V and J ends lost 6 bases and 2 bases, in that order; junction bases with no gene match: 7. The CDR3 is 14 residues long. Germline CDR1 and CDR2: MDHEN and SYDVKM. CDR3 sequence: CASRLDRATYEQYF. The CDR3 DNA reads as TGTGCCAGCAGGCTAGACAGGGCTACCTACGAGCAGTACTTC.

The chain combines TRBV18 with TRBJ1-4, with 7 nucleotides matching TRBD1. Germline V gene sequence: CDR1 KGHSH, CDR2 LQKENI. The CDR3 length is 15 residues. Trimming removed 2 bases from V and 3 bases from J; junction bases left unmatched: 3. The CDR3 region has the DNA TGTGCCAGCTCACCAGAGGGGGCAGCTAATGAAAAACTGTTTTTT. Encoded protein: CASSPEGAANEKLFF.

The rearrangement links TRBV6-1 to TRBJ1-1; no clear D. Germline lookup yields CDR1 MNHNS and CDR2 SASEGT. V was cut by 7 bases and J by 0 bases, with 9 bases left in between. The CDR3 covers 13 residues. The CDR3 nucleotides are TGTGCCAGCAAGGCCGGGATGAACACTGAAGCTTTCTTT. Protein sequence: CASKAGMNTEAFF.

V usage is TRBV18 and J usage is TRBJ1-4, with D possibly matching TRBD1 (6 bases). Trimming removed 4 bases at V and 3 bases at J, with 12 bases between. The CDR3 runs 15 residues. Looked up from germline, CDR1 is KGHSH and CDR2 is LQKENI. The CDR3 region is CASSRSRQANEKLFF. The DNA for the CDR3 is TGTGCCAGCTCACGTAGTCGACAGGCTAATGAAAAACTGTTTTTT.

The CDR3 protein is CASSRPDGIEAFF. The CDR3 DNA follows: TGTGCCAGCAGTCGACCGGACGGAATTGAAGCTTTCTTT. The rearrangement joins TRBV6-6 to TRBJ1-1; D is unresolved. The CDR3 contains 13 residues. The germline CDR1 and CDR2 sequences are MNHNY and SVGAGI (reference sequence). Trimming left V 5 bases short and J 7 bases short, with 14 bases between.

The rearrangement uses TRBV28 and TRBJ2-5; tentative D call: TRBD1 (5 bases). CDR3 length: 13 amino acids. Germline V gene sequence: CDR1 MDHEN, CDR2 SYDVKM. Trimming took 3 bases from V and 5 from J, leaving 10 bases between them. The CDR3 DNA is TGTGCCAGCAGTTTGGGGCGTATGGAGACCCAGTACTTC. This translates into CASSLGRMETQYF.

V gene TRBV29-1 combines with J gene TRBJ2-1; 10 nucleotides align to TRBD2. This CDR3 is 11 amino acids long. V dropped 7 bases and J dropped 13; count of bases not matched to a gene: 7. Germline CDR1 and CDR2: SQVTM and ANQGSEA. The CDR3 DNA sequence: TGCAGCGGCGGACTAGCGGAGTTTCAGTTCTTC. It is translated as CSGGLAEFQFF.

The chain uses TRBV11-2 and TRBJ2-5; 8 positions agree with TRBD2. The CDR3 totals 16 residues. Germline values: CDR1 SGHAT, CDR2 FQNNGV. The V and J ends lost 6 bases and 2 bases, in that order; junction bases with no gene match: 11. CDR3 coding DNA: TGTGCCAGCAGTTTCCTCAGCGGGAGCCATCAAGAGACCCAGTACTTC. Amino acids: CASSFLSGSHQETQYF.

J is TRBJ2-1 and V is TRBV5-4; 10 bases fit TRBD2. V was pared by 3 bases and J by 5 bases, with 11 bases of the junction left unmatched. Germline CDR1 SGHNT, CDR2 YYREEE (reference sequence). The CDR3 is made up of 17 amino acids. CDR3 amino acids: CASSWEGLAIGDNEQFF. CDR3 nucleotides: TGTGCCAGCAGCTGGGAGGGACTAGCGATTGGAGACAATGAGCAGTTCTTC.

The J gene is TRBJ2-1, the V gene TRBV9, with 10 bases lining up with TRBD2. Germline V lookup: CDR1 SGDLS, CDR2 YYNGEE. The CDR3 has 15 residues. With 5 bases clipped from V and 10 bases from J, the junction kept 12 bases outside the gene matches. DNA for the CDR3: TGTGCCAGCAGGTTATCAGCGGGAGGGCCCGGGGAGCAGTTCTTC. Protein product: CASRLSAGGPGEQFF.

In its sample, this clone was seen once. This sequence joins TRBV5-1 and TRBJ2-1; a weak D match, TRBD1 (5 bases). Trimming removed 4 bases from V and 8 bases from J, with 19 bases in between. Looked up from germline, CDR1 is SGHRS and CDR2 is YFSETQ. This CDR3 is built from 15 residues. The CDR3 bases are TGCGCCAGCAGCGCCACAGGATTGGGGCTAGATGAGCAGTTCTTC. It encodes CASSATGLGLDEQFF.

V is TRBV7-9 and J is TRBJ2-1, with TRBD1 identical over 10 bases. Germline V gene data show CDR1 as SEHNR and CDR2 as FQNEAQ (reference sequence). The CDR3 runs to 15 residues. V gave up 3 bases and J gave up 9 bases; unmatched junction bases: 8. CDR3 amino acids: CASSFLSGQGVEQFF. CDR3 sequence (DNA): TGTGCCAGCAGCTTTCTTTCCGGACAGGGGGTTGAGCAGTTCTTC.

V is TRBV5-1 and J is TRBJ2-4; 9 positions agree with TRBD1. This CDR3 has 15 residues. V shed 4 bases, J shed 6 bases, and the junction held 8 bases outside the gene matches. CDR1 is SGHRS and CDR2 is YFSETQ in the germline V gene. Written as DNA, the CDR3 is TGCGCCAGCAGCCCTACGGACAGGGGTCTAAACATTCAGTACTTC. Protein product: CASSPTDRGLNIQYF. Filled out from reference TRBV5-1 and TRBJ2-4, the complete variable domain reads KAGVTQTPRYLIKTRGQQVTLSCSPISGHRSVSWYQQTPGQGLQFLFEYFSETQRNKGNFPGRFSGRQFSNSRSEMNVSTLELGDSALYLCASSPTDRGLNIQYFGAGTRLSVL.

This rearrangement joins TRBV19 to TRBJ2-7; 10 nucleotides match TRBD2. This CDR3 contains 15 residues. The V gene's germline CDR1 is LNHDA and CDR2 SQIVND (reference sequence). Trimming at V came to 6 bases and at J to 5 bases, leaving 10 bases not matched to a gene. CDR3 DNA: TGTGCCAGTAGCCAGGGGGTAGCGGGAGGAAACGAGCAGTACTTC. Protein: CASSQGVAGGNEQYF. Using reference TRBV19 and TRBJ2-7 for the parts outside the CDR3, the full variable domain is DGGITQSPKYLFRKEGQNVTLSCEQNLNHDAMYWYRQDPGQGLRLIYYSQIVNDFQKGDIAEGYSVSREKKESFPLTVTSAQKNPTAFYLCASSQGVAGGNEQYFGPGTRLTVT.

This chain links TRBV9 with TRBJ1-4; a possible D gene is TRBD1 (6 bases). V was shortened by 3 bases and J by 2 bases, with 11 bases between the two germline ends. The CDR3 length is 15 residues. Germline lookup yields CDR1 SGDLS and CDR2 YYNGEE. The CDR3 reads CASSGTGLTNEKLFF. The CDR3, as DNA: TGTGCCAGCAGCGGTACAGGGTTGACTAATGAAAAACTGTTTTTT.

The genes are TRBV18 and TRBJ2-2, with TRBD1 matching over 9 bases. Germline-derived CDR1 and CDR2 are KGHSH and LQKENI. With V trimmed by 1 base and J by 6 bases, 12 bases remained unmatched. The CDR3 runs 18 residues. CDR3 bases: TGTGCCAGCTCACCACTACCCGGGACAGGGCTTGTTTCCGGGGAGCTGTTTTTT. Translation: CASSPLPGTGLVSGELFF.

The chain uses TRBV28 and TRBJ2-5; 9 bases match TRBD1. The CDR3 length is 16 residues. Germline V gene sequence: CDR1 MDHEN, CDR2 SYDVKM. The V segment lost 5 bases and the J segment 4 bases; nucleotides outside the gene matches: 11. DNA of the CDR3: TGTGCCAGCAGTACGCCGGGACAGGGAGGTCTAGAGACCCAGTACTTC. Translating it yields CASSTPGQGGLETQYF.

Points on this clone: Other DNA sequences of this sample code for an identical CDR3. The chain is built from TRBV14 and TRBJ2-3; D call uncertain. Germline V lookup: CDR1 SGHDN, CDR2 FVKESK. Trimming stripped 3 bases from V and 5 bases from J, with 9 bases between. There are 13 residues in the CDR3. CDR3 bases: TGTGCCAGCAGCCAGGGGTTGGGAGATACGCAGTATTTT. This gives the protein CASSQGLGDTQYF.